These 2 T cell receptor beta chains originate from one sample sequenced in a study of blood T cell repertoires in COVID-19 (dated by TCRdb to the early 2020s). The library was obtained by the immunoSEQ multiplex PCR assay. This immuneACCESS table, as held by TCRdb, lists in-frame sequences with V and J called but not all clones. Of the missing ones, under half trace to an unresolved V gene in checked studies; the others have no known cause. Across this sample there are approximately 170,000 clones, with about 83% seen only once. The ten biggest clones cover around 3.6% of the sample. The sample consisted of PBMCs or T cells enriched from blood (not recorded which). All receptors derive from a woman aged 50 to 60 in a cohort exposed to, infected with or recovered from COVID-19 (not recorded which).

The rearrangement joins TRBV19 to TRBJ1-5, with TRBD1 matching 9 bases. V lost 3 bases and J lost 6; bases outside the gene matches: 6. The CDR3 is 15 amino acids. CDR1 is LNHDA and CDR2 is SQIVND in the germline V gene (reference sequence). In DNA, the CDR3 is TGTGCCAGTAGTATGGCGACAGGGGGTCTTCAGCCCCAGCATTTT. It translates to CASSMATGGLQPQHF.

The chain uses TRBV5-4 and TRBJ2-5, with D possibly TRBD2 on 5 matching bases. The CDR3 totals 14 residues. V was clipped by 0 bases and J by 5 bases, with 11 bases between them. Germline-derived CDR1 and CDR2 are SGHNT and YYREEE (reference sequence). This chain's CDR3 is CASSLDLADETQYF. The CDR3 DNA sequence: TGTGCCAGCAGCTTGGACCTAGCTGATGAGACCCAGTACTTC.